This TCR beta chain emerged from a study of blood T cell repertoires in COVID-19. CDR3 length: 14 residues. Between the trimmed V and J ends, which lost 1 base and 3 bases, there was a span of 9 bases. The germline V gene encodes CDR1 SGHNT and CDR2 YENEEA. Authors' processing steps: Using reference gene primer amplification, nucleated cell counts were estimated. The method was immunoSEQ multiplex PCR; TCRdb's version includes in-frame clones alone and lacks a portion of them. Clone size and V and J calls were adopted from that table, with D and trimming inferred from the DNA. The sample lists over 65,000 clones; around four fifths were seen once.

This sequence originates from a man of 80 years or more with active or convalescent COVID-19. J is TRBJ1-1 and V is TRBV11-3; D gene ambiguous. The specimen sequenced was peripheral blood. Here the CDR3 DNA reads TGTGCCAGCAGCTTAGTGGAGGGATACACTGAAGCTTTCTTT. It translates to CASSLVEGYTEAFF.